The rows below give T cell receptor beta chains drawn from one sample of a study of shared clonotypes between healthy human individuals. Assay: immunoSEQ multiplex PCR; the TCRdb copy retains only in-frame clones and omits some. This table has 2.5 million or so clones, about 92% appearing once. Sequencing was carried out using naive CD4+ T cells sorted from blood. The receptors come from a man younger than 35 in good health. CDR3s include the opening cysteine and the closing phenylalanine or tryptophan. The D gene is left open where the match is weak.

D,J,V,CDR3
NA,TRBJ1-4,TRBV2,CASSGGAKLFF
NA,TRBJ1-1,TRBV6-5,CASTRTANTEAFF
NA,TRBJ1-1,TRBV11-3,CASRHRTPENNTEAFF
TRBD1,TRBJ1-6,TRBV5-6,CASSLPRGGFSYNSPLHF
TRBD2,TRBJ2-5,TRBV18,CASSNSGIQETQYF
TRBD2,TRBJ2-1,TRBV5-6,CASSSLAGAGNEQFF
NA,TRBJ1-3,TRBV9,CASSPDSYSGNTIYF
TRBD1,TRBJ1-5,TRBV6-6,CASSRATGGENQPQHF
NA,TRBJ2-3,TRBV28,CASSPLGESTDTQYF
NA,TRBJ1-1,TRBV10-1,CASSESTRGGGAFF
NA,TRBJ2-3,TRBV7-8,CASSSRELQDTQYF
NA,TRBJ1-2,TRBV5-1,CASSLAREMGYTF
NA,TRBJ1-2,TRBV19,CASSVQGAALYGYTF
NA,TRBJ1-1,TRBV4-2,CASSQANTEAFF
TRBD2,TRBJ2-5,TRBV2,CASSERGGTQGTQYF
NA,TRBJ1-1,TRBV7-9,CASSLQGRDTEAFF
NA,TRBJ2-7,TRBV6-5,CASSHPSMDYEQYF
TRBD1,TRBJ2-5,TRBV5-1,CASSKQGAQETQYF
TRBD2,TRBJ2-7,TRBV10-1,CASSDWTSGRDHEQYF
TRBD2,TRBJ2-7,TRBV9,CASSVEAGGPYEQYF
NA,TRBJ2-3,TRBV2,CASKSDSHTDTQYF
TRBD2,TRBJ2-1,TRBV15,CATSSGLAGVHEQFF
NA,TRBJ2-3,TRBV29-1,CSVLGGPREDTQYF
NA,TRBJ1-5,TRBV6-6,CASSGDALANQPQHF
TRBD1,TRBJ2-7,TRBV18,CASSPRRGPEEQYF
NA,TRBJ1-6,TRBV30,CAWSVKPGGQSSPLHF
NA,TRBJ1-6,TRBV28,CASGSEGKYNSPLHF
NA,TRBJ1-2,TRBV7-8,CASSLAGRSLNGYTF
NA,TRBJ2-2,TRBV5-1,CASSLGGSSGTGELFF
TRBD1,TRBJ1-3,TRBV6-5,CASKGGQGPDTIYF
TRBD1,TRBJ1-3,TRBV30,CAWSKQGNTIYF
TRBD1,TRBJ1-5,TRBV18,CASSPPGQGKNQPQHF
TRBD1,TRBJ2-7,TRBV7-6,CASSPQGQGNAYEQYF
NA,TRBJ1-1,TRBV30,CAWSPRRPGILMNTEAFF
NA,TRBJ2-5,TRBV6-5,CASRPGGQETQYF
NA,TRBJ2-2,TRBV6-5,CASRPQSLVTGELFF
NA,TRBJ1-4,TRBV18,CASSPPTGANEKLFF
NA,TRBJ1-1,TRBV9,CASSVGQILNTEAFF
NA,TRBJ1-4,TRBV5-1,CASSLGTATNEKLFF
TRBD1,TRBJ1-2,TRBV19,CASSPQETGYYGYTF
NA,TRBJ1-5,TRBV28,CASGSSGFNQPQHF
NA,TRBJ1-1,TRBV27,CASSFGGRASTEAFF
TRBD2,TRBJ2-1,TRBV18,CASSPMTSGTNEQFF
TRBD1,NA,TRBV5-6,CASSLRDRARGYEQYF
NA,TRBJ1-3,TRBV10-2,CASSAPPSYSGNTIYF
NA,TRBJ1-5,TRBV10-3,CAISEGTVRSNQPQHF